The 27 T cell receptor beta chains reported below all come from one sample, sequenced in a study of CD8 T cells in ankylosing spondylitis. Findings and limits, study-wide: There was a TCR beta motif, made of several highly homologous variants, that appeared characteristic of ankylosing spondylitis blood.

No antigen has been identified for these receptors. TCRdb re-called the 5' RACE reads with MiXCR, one entry per CDR3 protein. The data show almost 400,000 distinct CDR3 sequences, 20% to 25% seen once. Source material: blood, either unsorted or a sorted T cell fraction (not recorded which). The receptors originated from a male donor with ankylosing spondylitis.

This clonotype occurred a few times. The chain joins TRBV6-5 to TRBJ1-2, with D possibly being TRBD1 (5 bases). Trimming shortened V by 2 bases and J by 4 bases, and 11 bases separated the two germline ends. From germline, CDR1 is MNHEY and CDR2 SVGAGI. This CDR3 is 14 amino acids long. The DNA for the CDR3 is TGTGCCAGCAGTTACGGAGGGGAAGGCTATGGCTACACCTTC. It is translated as CASSYGGEGYGYTF.

This chain joins TRBV3-1 and TRBJ2-2; unclear D gene. The CDR3 sequence is 15 residues long. V shed 3 bases and J shed 4 bases, with 12 bases lying between them. The germline V gene encodes CDR1 LGHDT and CDR2 YNNKEL (reference sequence). The CDR3 protein is CASSQLYSSTGELFF. Written as DNA, the CDR3 is TGTGCCAGCAGCCAGCTTTACAGTAGCACCGGGGAGCTGTTTTTT.

The table lists this clonotype with a few counts. The chain joins TRBV12-3 or TRBV12-4 to TRBJ2-7; 7 nucleotides line up with TRBD2. V shed 6 bases, J shed 2 bases, and the junction held 7 bases outside the gene matches. This CDR3 is built from 14 residues. CDR3 nucleotide sequence: TGTGCCAGCAGCCGAGGACTAGACCCCTACGAGCAGTACTTC. Translation: CASSRGLDPYEQYF.

This clonotype was detected a few times. The chain joins TRBV12-3 or TRBV12-4 to TRBJ2-3, with 9 bases lining up with TRBD1. Germline trimming cut 7 bases from V and 5 bases from J; bases unmatched to any gene: 10. The CDR3 loop spans 15 amino acids. CDR3 DNA: TGTGCCAGCATCGTAGGGGACAGGGTGAGAGATACGCAGTATTTT. It codes for CASIVGDRVRDTQYF.

This clonotype was found a few times. CDR3 amino acids: CASSQAVNTGELFF. In DNA form, the CDR3 reads TGTGCCAGCAGTCAGGCAGTGAACACCGGGGAGCTGTTTTTT. The genes are TRBV25-1 and TRBJ2-2; D is undetermined. Germline assignment: CDR1 MGHDK and CDR2 SYGVNS. V gave up 5 bases and J gave up 1 base, with 8 bases separating them. The CDR3 has 14 residues.

This clonotype occurred a few times. The chain uses TRBV5-6 and TRBJ2-1, with a weak D call TRBD2 (6 bases). CDR1 and CDR2 (germline): SGHDT, YYEEEE. V was trimmed by 6 bases and J by 5 bases, leaving 18 bases between them. The CDR3 runs to 15 residues. The CDR3 loop reads CASIPNSGLNNEQFF. DNA of the CDR3: TGTGCCAGCATCCCGAATAGCGGCCTTAACAATGAGCAGTTCTTC.

This clonotype has a handful of counts. In DNA form, the CDR3 reads TGCGCCAGCAGCCAAGATCGTAGCGGAATCTACAATGAGCAGTTCTTC. Translating it yields CASSQDRSGIYNEQFF. V and J are TRBV4-1 and TRBJ2-1; D perhaps matches TRBD2 (6 bases). The CDR3 loop spans 16 amino acids. The V and J ends lost 0 bases and 3 bases respectively, with 12 bases between them. From germline, CDR1 is MGHRA and CDR2 YSYEKL.

This clonotype occurred a few times. V and J are TRBV7-8 and TRBJ2-2; D is undetermined. The CDR3 sequence is 16 residues long. V dropped 0 bases and J dropped 0 bases, with 8 bases sitting between them. Germline V CDR1 and CDR2: SGHVS, FQNEAQ. CDR3 in amino acids: CASSLAGRANTGELFF. The CDR3 region has the DNA TGTGCCAGCAGCTTAGCGGGCCGAGCGAACACCGGGGAGCTGTTTTTT. The complete variable domain, with remaining parts taken from reference TRBV7-8 and TRBJ2-2, reads GAGVSQSPRYKVAKRGQDVALRCDPISGHVSLFWYQQALGQGPEFLTYFQNEAQLDKSGLPSDRFFAERPEGSVSTLKIQRTQQEDSAVYLCASSLAGRANTGELFFGEGSRLTVL.

This clonotype turned up a few times. This chain connects TRBV10-3 to TRBJ2-1; D gene unclear. The CDR3 is made up of 14 amino acids. V lost 2 bases and J 12 bases, leaving 17 bases between the germline ends. Germline V gene sequence: CDR1 ENHRY, CDR2 SYGVKD. The CDR3 protein is CAISEPTLPRGQFF. The CDR3 DNA reads as TGTGCCATCAGTGAGCCCACCCTGCCACGTGGGCAGTTCTTC.

V and J are TRBV5-1 and TRBJ2-5; D not certain. V dropped 2 bases and J dropped 5 bases, with 13 bases sitting between them. Germline values: CDR1 SGHRS, CDR2 YFSETQ. The CDR3 totals 14 residues. Here the CDR3 reads CASSFLGSRETQYF. CDR3 sequence (DNA): TGCGCCAGCAGCTTCCTGGGCTCGCGGGAGACCCAGTACTTC.

This chain joins TRBV12-5 and TRBJ2-5; a possible D gene is TRBD2 (6 bases). The germline V gene encodes CDR1 LGHNT and CDR2 FRNRAP. The CDR3 consists of 15 residues. Trimming shortened V by 5 bases and J by 2 bases, and 15 bases separated the two germline ends. The CDR3 sequence is CASGPGGGEQETQYF. CDR3 DNA: TGTGCTAGTGGTCCCGGGGGTGGGGAGCAAGAGACCCAGTACTTC.

The sample holds many counts of this clonotype. This chain joins TRBV7-8 and TRBJ2-7, with no clear D. The CDR3 consists of 12 residues. V lost 2 bases and J 5 bases, leaving 7 bases between the germline ends. Germline V gene lookup returns CDR1 SGHVS and CDR2 FQNEAQ. The CDR3 DNA reads as TGTGCCAGCAGCTTAATTGGGAACGAGCAGTACTTC. It is translated as CASSLIGNEQYF.

This clonotype occurred a few times. The V gene is TRBV11-2, the J gene TRBJ2-2, with D maybe TRBD1 (5 bases). Germline V CDR1 and CDR2: SGHAT, FQNNGV. Trimming took 0 bases from V and 6 from J, leaving 11 bases between them. The CDR3 covers 15 residues. CDR3 residues: CASSLDRGRAGELFF. The CDR3 region has the DNA TGTGCCAGCAGCTTAGATAGGGGCAGGGCCGGGGAGCTGTTTTTT.

This clonotype was observed a handful of times. The gene calls are TRBV29-1 and TRBJ2-1; D is uncertain. V shed 4 bases and J shed 10 bases, with 14 bases lying between them. This CDR3 region has 12 residues. Looked up from germline, CDR1 is SQVTM and CDR2 is ANQGSEA. The CDR3 DNA is TGCAGCGTTGGGCTGACCCTTTGGGAGCAGTTCTTC. Protein product: CSVGLTLWEQFF.

This sequence joins TRBV4-1 and TRBJ2-4, with TRBD2 as a possible D gene (6 bases). The germline CDR1 and CDR2 sequences are MGHRA and YSYEKL. The CDR3 has 17 residues. Trimming cost V 3 bases and J 0 bases, with 15 bases left between them. CDR3 nucleotides: TGCGCCAGCAGCCAGCCTTATAGCGGATTAGCCAAAAACATTCAGTACTTC. It translates to CASSQPYSGLAKNIQYF.

This clonotype was detected many times. The chain joins TRBV20-1 to TRBJ2-3; D call uncertain. With 0 bases removed from V and 7 bases from J, the gap between germline ends came to 14 bases. Germline CDR1 reads DFQATT; CDR2 reads SNEGSKA (reference sequence). The CDR3 runs 14 residues. CDR3 in DNA: TGCAGTGCTAGAGATGGAGTCGGCGGTTATACGCAGTATTTT. It specifies CSARDGVGGYTQYF.

The gene calls are TRBV7-6 and TRBJ2-7; possible D gene TRBD1, 5 bases. The length of the CDR3 is 13 residues. CDR1 and CDR2 from the germline V gene are SGHVS and FNYEAQ. Trimming removed 5 bases at V and 7 bases at J, with 15 bases between. CDR3 bases: TGTGCCAGCAGCCTAGACAGAGATGGGGAGCAGTACTTC. Its translation is CASSLDRDGEQYF. Using reference TRBV7-6 and TRBJ2-7 for the parts outside the CDR3, the full variable domain is GAGVSQSPRYKVTKRGQDVALRCDPISGHVSLYWYRQALGQGPEFLTYFNYEAQQDKSGLPNDRFSAERPEGSISTLTIQRTEQRDSAMYRCASSLDRDGEQYFGPGTRLTVT.

The sample holds many counts of this clonotype. The rearrangement links TRBV7-2 to TRBJ2-3, with 10 positions matching TRBD1. This CDR3 is built from 16 residues. Germline CDR1 and CDR2: SGHTA and FQGNSA. The V gene end was trimmed by 0 bases and the J gene end by 6 bases; junction bases not matched to a gene: 6. DNA of the CDR3: TGTGCCAGCAGCTTAGCGGGGACAGGGGAGACCGATACGCAGTATTTT. Protein product: CASSLAGTGETDTQYF.

This clonotype appeared a few times. V and J are TRBV19 and TRBJ2-7, with TRBD2 identical over 8 bases. Germline V gives CDR1 LNHDA, CDR2 SQIVND (reference sequence). CDR3 length equals 14 residues. V trimming: 5 bases; J trimming: 4 bases; junction bases outside the gene matches: 7. CDR3 coding DNA: TGTGCCAGTAGTCTCGGCGGGAGGATGTACGAGCAGTACTTC. Its protein product is CASSLGGRMYEQYF.

This clonotype was seen just once. This rearrangement joins TRBV11-3 to TRBJ2-2, with 14 bases aligning to TRBD2. This CDR3 has 17 residues. The V segment lost 5 bases and the J segment 3 bases; nucleotides outside the gene matches: 5. Per the germline V gene, CDR1 is SGHNT and CDR2 is YENEEA. CDR3 residues: CASSPRTSGRHTGELFF. CDR3 sequence (DNA): TGTGCCAGCAGCCCCCGGACTAGCGGGAGGCACACCGGGGAGCTGTTTTTT.

The chain couples TRBV11-2 to TRBJ2-1, with D hard to call. There are 16 residues in the CDR3. Trimming removed 5 bases at V and 0 bases at J, with 14 bases between. Germline CDR1 SGHAT, CDR2 FQNNGV. Here the CDR3 DNA reads TGTGCCAGCAGCAAACCCGGGTCTTCCTCCTACAATGAGCAGTTCTTC. Translating gives CASSKPGSSSYNEQFF. Supplemented by reference TRBV11-2 and TRBJ2-1, the full variable domain reads EAGVAQSPRYKIIEKRQSVAFWCNPISGHATLYWYQQILGQGPKLLIQFQNNGVVDDSQLPKDRFSAERLKGVDSTLKIQPAKLEDSAVYLCASSKPGSSSYNEQFFGPGTRLTVL.

This chain uses TRBV7-2 with TRBJ2-7; either TRBD1 or TRBD2 may fit D (5 bases each). The ends were cut back, 5 bases at V and 7 bases at J, with 18 bases in the middle. Germline V gene sequence: CDR1 SGHTA, CDR2 FQGNSA. The CDR3 runs 14 residues. CDR3 amino acids: CASSTGPRTGEQYF. CDR3 DNA: TGTGCCAGCAGCACGGGACCCCGGACGGGGGAGCAGTACTTC. The whole variable domain, filled in from reference TRBV7-2 and TRBJ2-7, reads GAGVSQSPSNKVTEKGKDVELRCDPISGHTALYWYRQSLGQGLEFLIYFQGNSAPDKSGLPSDRFSAERTGGSVSTLTIQRTQQEDSAVYLCASSTGPRTGEQYFGPGTRLTVT.

The rearrangement links TRBV5-1 to TRBJ2-2; 11 bases are a match to TRBD1. Germline CDR1 SGHRS, CDR2 YFSETQ. CDR3 length: 16 amino acids. Trimming removed 3 bases from V and 3 bases from J; junction bases left unmatched: 4. CDR3 DNA sequence: TGCGCCAGCAGCTGGACAGGGGGCGGCGACACCGGGGAGCTGTTTTTT. It yields the protein CASSWTGGGDTGELFF.

CDR3 residues: CASSALGGNEQFF. The DNA for the CDR3 is TGTGCCAGCAGTGCGCTGGGGGGTAATGAGCAGTTCTTC. This chain joins TRBV2 and TRBJ2-1; maybe TRBD2 (6 bases). Germline lookup yields CDR1 SNHLY and CDR2 FYNNEI. The CDR3 consists of 13 residues. V shed 4 bases and J shed 7 bases, with 11 bases lying between them. The full variable domain, in which reference TRBV2 and TRBJ2-1 provide the parts outside the CDR3, is EPEVTQTPSHQVTQMGQEVILRCVPISNHLYFYWYRQILGQKVEFLVSFYNNEISEKSEIFDDQFSVERPDGSNFTLKIRSTKLEDSAMYFCASSALGGNEQFFGPGTRLTVL.

This clonotype was seen repeatedly, ten times or more. The rearrangement joins TRBV24-1 to TRBJ2-3, with TRBD1 matching 7 bases. Germline CDR1 KGHDR, CDR2 SFDVKD. This CDR3 region has 18 residues. V lost 0 bases, J lost 4 bases, and 12 bases stayed unmatched. The CDR3 region is CATSDLGRGFGWADTQYF. The CDR3 bases are TGTGCCACCAGTGATTTGGGCAGGGGGTTTGGATGGGCAGATACGCAGTATTTT.

This chain connects TRBV18 to TRBJ2-3; 7 nucleotides line up with TRBD1. CDR1 is KGHSH and CDR2 is LQKENI in the germline V gene. This CDR3 region has 15 residues. V lost 2 bases, J lost 2 bases, and 4 bases stayed unmatched. For the CDR3, the DNA is TGTGCCAGCTCACCATTCACAGGGGCCACAGATACGCAGTATTTT. Amino acid sequence: CASSPFTGATDTQYF.

The genes are TRBV12-3 or TRBV12-4 and TRBJ1-4; 7 bases match TRBD1. V lost 6 bases to trimming and J lost 7 bases; unmatched junction nucleotides: 2. The length of the CDR3 is 12 residues. The CDR3: CASSDRAEKLFF. Written as DNA, the CDR3 is TGTGCCAGCAGCGACAGGGCTGAAAAACTGTTTTTT.